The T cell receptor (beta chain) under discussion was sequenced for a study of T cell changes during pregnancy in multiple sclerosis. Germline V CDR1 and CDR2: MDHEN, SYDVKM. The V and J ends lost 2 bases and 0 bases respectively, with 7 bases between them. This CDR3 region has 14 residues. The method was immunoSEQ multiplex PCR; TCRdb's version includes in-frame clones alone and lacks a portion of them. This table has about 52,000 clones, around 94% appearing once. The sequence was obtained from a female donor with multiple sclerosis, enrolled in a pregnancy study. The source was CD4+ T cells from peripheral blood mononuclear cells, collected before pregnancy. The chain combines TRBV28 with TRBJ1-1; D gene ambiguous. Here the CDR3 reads CASSLPSMNTEAFF. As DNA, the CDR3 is TGTGCCAGCAGTTTACCCTCTATGAACACTGAAGCTTTCTTT.